These 6 T cell receptor beta chains were sequenced from one sample in a study of Graves' ophthalmopathy and Graves' hyperthyroidism. Using RNA transcripts, the TCR beta CDR3 regions were amplified. HTBI primers served in a first-round RT-PCR, which a second-round multiplex PCR followed. TCRdb redid the calling of the multiplex PCR reads with MiXCR, one entry per CDR3 protein. The sample yields 230,000 or so distinct CDR3 sequences, around 50% seen once. The sample comprised peripheral blood. All receptors come from an adult man with Graves' ophthalmopathy.

The rearrangement joins TRBV7-9 to TRBJ1-1, with D possibly matching TRBD1 (5 bases). This CDR3 is built from 15 residues. V gave up 3 bases and J gave up 2 bases, with 13 bases separating them. Germline lookup yields CDR1 SEHNR and CDR2 FQNEAQ (reference sequence). CDR3: CASSFGTGRNTEAFF. DNA of the CDR3: TGTGCCAGCAGCTTTGGGACTGGTAGAAACACTGAAGCTTTCTTT.

Worth noting for this clonotype: Compared with germline, one end of the junction differs, possibly owing to a read error. The rearrangement joins TRBV20-1 to TRBJ2-2, with a tentative D call TRBD1 (6 bases). Germline CDR1 is DFQATT and CDR2 is SNEGSKA (reference sequence). This CDR3 is built from 15 residues. The DNA of the CDR3 is TGCAGTGCTTTACAGGGTAGGGTCGACACCGGGAAGCTGTTTTTT. This sequence encodes CSALQGRVDTGKLFF.

As concerns this clonotype: At one end, the junction sequence differs from germline, possibly due to a read error. J is TRBJ2-2 and V is TRBV10-2; 14 bases align to TRBD2. CDR1 is WSHSY, CDR2 SAAADI, per germline. The CDR3 contains 17 residues. The CDR3 DNA follows: TGTGCCAGCAGTTGGACTAGCGGGGGGTTGGACACCGGGGAGCTGTTTTTT. Translating it yields CASSWTSGGLDTGELFF.

Comments on this clonotype: A read error may be the cause here, since a much bigger clone is one base away. The V call is TRBV10-3, the J call TRBJ1-5; D call uncertain. The CDR3 is 13 amino acids. The V gene lost 2 bases and the J gene lost 5 bases, with 7 bases spanning the gap. Germline CDR1 and CDR2: ENHRY and SYGVKD. As DNA, the CDR3 is TGTGCCATCAGTGAGACAGACCATCAGCCCCAGCATTTT. This gives the protein CAISETDHQPQHF.

The rearrangement uses TRBV9 and TRBJ1-6, with D perhaps matching TRBD1 (5 bases). This CDR3 comprises 14 residues. Germline V gives CDR1 SGDLS, CDR2 YYNGEE. V dropped 6 bases and J dropped 6 bases, with 13 bases sitting between them. In nucleotides, the CDR3 is TGTGCCAGCACCCAGGGAGCAACTAATTCACCCCTCCACTTT. This sequence encodes CASTQGATNSPLHF.

The chain uses TRBV5-1 and TRBJ1-1, with D possibly matching TRBD1 (5 bases). Between the trimmed V and J ends, which lost 2 bases and 3 bases, there was a span of 14 bases. The CDR3 is 15 residues long. The germline gives CDR1 SGHRS, CDR2 YFSETQ. CDR3 region: CASSFLAGSYTEAFF. CDR3 in DNA: TGCGCCAGCAGCTTCCTGGCAGGGTCGTACACTGAAGCTTTCTTT.